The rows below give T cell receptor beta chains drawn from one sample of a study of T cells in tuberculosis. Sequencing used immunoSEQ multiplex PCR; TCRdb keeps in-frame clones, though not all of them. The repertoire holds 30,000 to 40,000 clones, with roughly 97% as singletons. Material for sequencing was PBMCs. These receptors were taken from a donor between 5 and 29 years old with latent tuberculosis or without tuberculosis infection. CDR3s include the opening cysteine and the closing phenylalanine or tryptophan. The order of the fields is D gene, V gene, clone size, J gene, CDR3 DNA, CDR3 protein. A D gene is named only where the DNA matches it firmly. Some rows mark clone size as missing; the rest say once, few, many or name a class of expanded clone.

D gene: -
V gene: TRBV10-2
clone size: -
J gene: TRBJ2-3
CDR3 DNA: TGCGCCAGCAACAGGGATGACACAGATACGCAGTATTTT
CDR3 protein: CASNRDDTDTQYF

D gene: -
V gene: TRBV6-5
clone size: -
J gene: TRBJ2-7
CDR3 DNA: TGTGCCAGCAGGTCCATTCAGGCCGGCCACGAGCAGTACTTC
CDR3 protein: CASRSIQAGHEQYF

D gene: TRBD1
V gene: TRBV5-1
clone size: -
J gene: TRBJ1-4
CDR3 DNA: TGCGCCAGCAGCGGGCGACAGGGCGCAGTTGCAACTAATGAAAAACTGTTTTTT
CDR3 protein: CASSGRQGAVATNEKLFF

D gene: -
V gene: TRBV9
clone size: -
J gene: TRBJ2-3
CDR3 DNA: TGTGCCAGCAGCGTAGCAAGGAGCCAAGATACGCAGTATTTT
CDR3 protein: CASSVARSQDTQYF

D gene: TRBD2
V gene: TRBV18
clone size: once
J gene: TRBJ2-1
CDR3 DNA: TGTGCCAGCTCAGATATGGGACTAAGCGACAATGAGCAGTTCTTC
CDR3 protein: CASSDMGLSDNEQFF

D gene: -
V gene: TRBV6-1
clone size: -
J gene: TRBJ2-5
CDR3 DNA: TGTGCCAGCAGTCACATGGAGACCCAGTACTTC
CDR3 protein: CASSHMETQYF

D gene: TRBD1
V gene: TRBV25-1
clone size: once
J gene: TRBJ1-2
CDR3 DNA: TGTGCCAGCAGTGAACAGGGGGCGCGGGGCTACACCTTC
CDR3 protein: CASSEQGARGYTF

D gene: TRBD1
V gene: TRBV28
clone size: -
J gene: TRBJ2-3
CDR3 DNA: TGTGCCAGCAGCTCCCCAGGACAGGGGGCTAAGGTAGATACGCAGTATTTT
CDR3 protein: CASSSPGQGAKVDTQYF

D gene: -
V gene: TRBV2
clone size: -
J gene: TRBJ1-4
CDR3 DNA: TGTGCCAGCAGTGTCCGGGACAAGGGGGAAAAACTGTTTTTT
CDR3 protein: CASSVRDKGEKLFF

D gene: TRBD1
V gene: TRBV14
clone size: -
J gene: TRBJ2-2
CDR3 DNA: TGTGCCAGCAGCGCATGGACAGGGGCCGGGGAGCTGTTTTTT
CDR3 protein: CASSAWTGAGELFF

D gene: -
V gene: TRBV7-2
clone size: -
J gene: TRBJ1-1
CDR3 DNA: TGTGCCAGCAGCTTAGCGCTAAGCGGGGCCGGAGAAGCTTTCTTT
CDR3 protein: CASSLALSGAGEAFF